What follows are 32 T cell receptor beta chains derived from one specimen sequenced in a study of neurological immune-mediated disorders. TCRdb fed the 5' RACE reads into MiXCR, producing one record per CDR3 protein. This table has about 32,000 distinct CDR3 sequences, about 3.8% appearing once. Sequencing used PBMCs. The receptors derive from a young man with multiple sclerosis.

This clonotype was observed at least ten times. V is TRBV6-5 and J is TRBJ2-1; D is possibly TRBD1 (5 bases). V was shortened by 0 bases and J by 4 bases, with 10 bases between the two germline ends. Germline CDR1 MNHEY, CDR2 SVGAGI. The CDR3 loop spans 15 amino acids. The CDR3 reads CASSYSAGPYNEQFF. CDR3 bases: TGTGCCAGCAGTTACTCCGCAGGGCCGTACAATGAGCAGTTCTTC.

This clonotype was picked up many times. The gene calls are TRBV20-1 and TRBJ1-2; the D gene is possibly TRBD1 (5 bases). Germline assignment: CDR1 DFQATT and CDR2 SNEGSKA (reference sequence). The CDR3 length is 11 residues. V was pared by 4 bases and J by 2 bases, with 5 bases between. Here the CDR3 DNA reads TGCAGTGCTACAGGGAACTATGGCTACACCTTC. Its protein is CSATGNYGYTF.

There are many counts of this clonotype. V and J are TRBV20-1 and TRBJ1-1; 7 bases map to TRBD1. The CDR3 sequence is 14 residues long. Trimming removed 2 bases from V and 0 bases from J; junction bases left unmatched: 3. CDR1 and CDR2 (germline): DFQATT, SNEGSKA (reference sequence). This CDR3 is CSARKTGMNTEAFF. CDR3 coding DNA: TGCAGTGCTAGAAAGACAGGGATGAACACTGAAGCTTTCTTT.

This clonotype occurred many times. V is TRBV12-3 or TRBV12-4 and J is TRBJ1-5, with 8 bases lining up with TRBD1. The CDR3 covers 16 residues. V trimming: 6 bases; J trimming: 7 bases; junction bases outside the gene matches: 14. For the CDR3, the DNA is TGTGCCAGCAGGAGAAGGCTCGGACAGGGATCCCAGCCCCAGCATTTT. Residues: CASRRRLGQGSQPQHF.

This clonotype was detected ten times or more. The rearrangement links TRBV5-6 to TRBJ1-2; D might be TRBD1 (6 bases). Trimming took 4 bases from V and 4 from J, leaving 17 bases between them. The CDR3 contains 15 residues. CDR1 SGHDT and CDR2 YYEEEE come from the germline V gene. The CDR3 spells CASSPRDILVYGYTF. For the CDR3, the DNA is TGTGCCAGCAGCCCCCGGGACATTCTCGTCTATGGCTACACCTTC.

This clonotype is judged medium-sized. The rearrangement joins TRBV7-9 to TRBJ1-5, with D possibly TRBD1 on 6 matching bases. CDR3 size: 17 residues. Germline V gene lookup returns CDR1 SEHNR and CDR2 FQNEAQ (reference sequence). Between the trimmed V and J ends, which lost 1 base and 0 bases, there was a span of 13 bases. The CDR3 spells CASSLETGFNSNQPQHF. DNA for the CDR3: TGTGCCAGCAGCTTAGAGACAGGATTCAATAGCAATCAGCCCCAGCATTTT.

The chain couples TRBV27 to TRBJ1-1, with TRBD1 matching 10 bases. V dropped 5 bases and J dropped 2; count of bases not matched to a gene: 2. Germline-derived CDR1 and CDR2 are MNHEY and SMNVEV (reference sequence). The CDR3 contains 14 residues. As DNA, the CDR3 is TGTGCCAGCAGTAGGGACAGGGGAAACACTGAAGCTTTCTTT. Its protein product is CASSRDRGNTEAFF.

This clonotype was counted between two and nine times. Since a much larger clone is just one base distant, this may be a read error. The chain carries TRBV24-1 and TRBJ2-5; 8 nucleotides align to TRBD2. The length of the CDR3 is 16 residues. V trimming: 4 bases; J trimming: 1 base; junction bases outside the gene matches: 7. Germline CDR1 reads KGHDR; CDR2 reads SFDVKD. CDR3 bases: TGTGCCACCAGTGAGGCGGGGGGATCGAGCCAAGAGACCCAGTACTTC. Translating gives CATSEAGGSSQETQYF.

This clonotype was observed at least ten times. The chain recombines TRBV20-1 with TRBJ1-2; 11 bases fit TRBD1. This CDR3 has 13 amino acids. Trimming removed 7 bases from V and 7 bases from J; junction bases left unmatched: 8. Germline V CDR1 and CDR2: DFQATT, SNEGSKA (reference sequence). The CDR3 DNA sequence: TGCAGTGTGTTCGGACAGGGGGCGTTTGGCTACACCTTC. Its protein product is CSVFGQGAFGYTF.

In this sample, this clonotype turned up many times. The chain uses TRBV24-1 and TRBJ2-7; D may correspond to TRBD1 or TRBD2 (5 bases each). Germline V gives CDR1 KGHDR, CDR2 SFDVKD. The CDR3 loop spans 13 amino acids. Deletions cut 6 bases from V and 3 bases from J, with 11 bases between. This CDR3 reads CATSFSGGYEQYF. Written as DNA, the CDR3 is TGTGCCACCAGTTTCTCTGGGGGCTACGAGCAGTACTTC.

At least ten counts were recorded for this clonotype. The chain links TRBV15 to TRBJ1-2; D is perhaps TRBD1 (6 bases). The germline V gene encodes CDR1 LNHNV and CDR2 YYDKDF (reference sequence). Trimming pared 0 bases from V and 4 bases from J, leaving 9 bases between. CDR3 length equals 14 residues. In nucleotides, the CDR3 is TGTGCCACCAGCAGAGAACTAGGGGGCTATGGCTACACCTTC. As protein: CATSRELGGYGYTF.

This clonotype was counted at least ten times. This chain joins TRBV5-1 and TRBJ2-1, with D maybe TRBD2 (6 bases). Germline V gene sequence: CDR1 SGHRS, CDR2 YFSETQ. The CDR3 runs 16 residues. The V and J ends lost 4 bases and 4 bases respectively, with 18 bases between them. The CDR3 sequence is CASSPNPGVQYNEQFF. The CDR3 DNA is TGCGCCAGCAGCCCCAATCCGGGGGTCCAATACAATGAGCAGTTCTTC.

This sequence joins TRBV18 and TRBJ2-7, with D unclear. Trimming removed 4 bases from V and 4 bases from J, with 8 bases in between. The CDR3 sequence is 12 residues long. Germline values: CDR1 KGHSH, CDR2 LQKENI. CDR3: CASSQGRYEQYF. The CDR3 nucleotides are TGTGCCAGCTCACAGGGCCGGTACGAGCAGTACTTC.

This clonotype appeared many times. The chain carries TRBV11-2 and TRBJ2-2; unclear D gene. V was clipped by 2 bases and J by 0 bases, with 7 bases between them. This CDR3 spans 15 amino acids. Germline lookup yields CDR1 SGHAT and CDR2 FQNNGV. CDR3 nucleotides: TGTGCCAGCAGCTTATCGGCCGCGAACACCGGGGAGCTGTTTTTT. This translates into CASSLSAANTGELFF.

Ten or more counts support this clonotype. The chain has TRBV7-3 and TRBJ1-2; TRBD1 is a possible D gene (5 bases). This CDR3 is built from 14 residues. The germline V gene has CDR1 SGHTA and CDR2 FQGTGA. V gave up 1 base and J gave up 4 bases, with 10 bases separating them. CDR3 sequence reads: CASSLNQGGYGYTF. The CDR3 DNA is TGTGCCAGCAGCTTAAACCAGGGCGGCTATGGCTACACCTTC.

This clonotype was observed many times. V gene TRBV18 combines with J gene TRBJ1-2, with a possible D match to TRBD1 (5 bases). V was shortened by 2 bases and J by 1 base, with 8 bases between the two germline ends. The CDR3 has 14 amino acids. Germline V lookup: CDR1 KGHSH, CDR2 LQKENI. CDR3: CASSPSDSNYGYTF. The CDR3 bases are TGTGCCAGCTCACCAAGTGACAGTAACTATGGCTACACCTTC.

This clonotype was detected ten times or more. The chain carries TRBV5-6 and TRBJ2-7; 14 bases map to TRBD2. The CDR3 extends over 18 amino acids. Trimming removed 0 bases from V and 3 bases from J; junction bases left unmatched: 8. Germline V gene lookup returns CDR1 SGHDT and CDR2 YYEEEE. CDR3 DNA: TGTGCCAGCAGCTTGGGCCTCGGGACTAGCGGGGGACTCTACGAGCAGTACTTC. This encodes CASSLGLGTSGGLYEQYF. Using reference TRBV5-6 and TRBJ2-7 for the parts outside the CDR3, the full variable domain is DAGVTQSPTHLIKTRGQQVTLRCSPKSGHDTVSWYQQALGQGPQFIFQYYEEEERQRGNFPDRFSGHQFPNYSSELNVNALLLGDSALYLCASSLGLGTSGGLYEQYFGPGTRLTVT.

The table lists this clonotype with a few counts. The chain employs TRBV7-2 and TRBJ2-5; no clear D. CDR1 SGHTA and CDR2 FQGNSA come from the germline V gene. Trimming left V 2 bases short and J 5 bases short, with 6 bases between. The CDR3 covers 12 residues. The CDR3 region is CASSLFRETQYF. The DNA of the CDR3 is TGTGCCAGCAGCTTATTCCGGGAGACCCAGTACTTC. The variable domain in full, with the rest retrieved from reference TRBV7-2 and TRBJ2-5, is GAGVSQSPSNKVTEKGKDVELRCDPISGHTALYWYRQSLGQGLEFLIYFQGNSAPDKSGLPSDRFSAERTGGSVSTLTIQRTQQEDSAVYLCASSLFRETQYFGPGTRLLVL.

Ten or more counts support this clonotype. The rearrangement uses TRBV4-1 and TRBJ2-1; 7 nucleotides align to TRBD2. The germline V gene encodes CDR1 MGHRA and CDR2 YSYEKL. CDR3 length: 17 amino acids. Trimming took 0 bases from V and 6 from J; bases not matched to a gene: 11. The CDR3 here is CASSQDHGSGGSNEQFF. The CDR3 DNA follows: TGCGCCAGCAGCCAAGATCATGGGTCGGGCGGGAGCAATGAGCAGTTCTTC.

The rearrangement joins TRBV11-2 to TRBJ2-3; D ambiguous. Trimming shortened V by 5 bases and J by 3 bases, and 12 bases separated the two germline ends. Germline CDR1 and CDR2: SGHAT and FQNNGV. CDR3 size: 14 residues. CDR3 in amino acids: CASSLGPKTDTQYF. As DNA, the CDR3 is TGTGCCAGCAGCCTCGGTCCAAAGACAGATACGCAGTATTTT.

A word on this clonotype: Germline and junction disagree at one end, which may indicate a read error. The J gene is TRBJ1-5, the V gene TRBV20-1; D gene uncertain. The CDR3 spans 14 residues. Germline CDR1 DFQATT, CDR2 SNEGSKA (reference sequence). The CDR3 DNA reads TGCAGTGCTAGGGTTATTATCGGGAGTCAGCCCCAGAATTTT. This translates into CSARVIIGSQPQNF.

This clonotype was counted at least ten times. The genes are TRBV6-5 and TRBJ2-2, with D perhaps assigned TRBD1 or TRBD2 (5 bases each). CDR1 and CDR2 from the germline V gene are MNHEY and SVGAGI. V was trimmed by 2 bases and J by 6 bases, leaving 7 bases between them. This CDR3 comprises 13 residues. CDR3 amino acids: CASSYEGSGELFF. The CDR3, as DNA: TGTGCCAGCAGTTACGAGGGGTCCGGGGAGCTGTTTTTT.

In its sample, this clonotype was seen many times. This chain links TRBV7-2 with TRBJ2-3, with unresolved D. The CDR3 is 13 residues long. V was cut by 5 bases and J by 0 bases, with 6 bases left in between. The germline CDR1 and CDR2 sequences are SGHTA and FQGNSA. CDR3 sequence reads: CASSASSTDTQYF. DNA of the CDR3: TGTGCCAGCAGCGCATCTAGCACAGATACGCAGTATTTT.

This clonotype was detected a few times. Because the CDR3 is missing its conserved closing phenylalanine or tryptophan, this is likely a read error. The CDR3 sequence: CASSFGQNYGYTV. DNA for the CDR3: TGTGCCAGCAGCTTTGGACAGAACTATGGCTACACCGTC. This rearrangement joins TRBV7-9 to TRBJ1-2; D is perhaps TRBD1 (6 bases). Per germline, CDR1 SEHNR and CDR2 FQNEAQ (reference sequence). The CDR3 spans 13 residues. V lost 3 bases to trimming and J lost 2 bases, with 7 bases between them.

This clonotype showed up many times. The chain has TRBV29-1 and TRBJ2-7; possibly TRBD2 for D (5 bases). The CDR3 consists of 13 residues. Trimming took 7 bases from V and 4 from J, leaving 17 bases between them. Germline lookup yields CDR1 SQVTM and CDR2 ANQGSEA. CDR3 protein: CSAKRASSYEQYF. Written as DNA, the CDR3 is TGCAGCGCTAAGAGGGCCTCGAGTTACGAGCAGTACTTC.

This clonotype was observed many times. The chain links TRBV6-2 or TRBV6-3 to TRBJ1-2; 7 nucleotides align to TRBD1. The V and J ends lost 4 bases and 4 bases, in that order; junction bases with no gene match: 12. Germline V gene lookup returns CDR1 MNHEY and CDR2 SVGEGT. The CDR3 totals 16 residues. CDR3 nucleotides: TGTGCCAGCAGTTCCAACGCAGGGGGGGAGCCCTATGGCTACACCTTC. It encodes CASSSNAGGEPYGYTF.

This clonotype was recorded many times. The gene calls are TRBV6-5 and TRBJ2-7, with D uncertain. The CDR3 loop spans 14 amino acids. CDR1 MNHEY and CDR2 SVGAGI come from the germline V gene. The V end lost 7 bases, the J end lost 7 bases, and 20 bases lay between the germline ends. The DNA for the CDR3 is TGTGCCAGCACTCCGTTCCTGTCGGATGGGGAGCAGTACTTC. Translation gives CASTPFLSDGEQYF.

This clonotype was seen ten or more times. The chain is built from TRBV18 and TRBJ2-3, with D hard to call. V lost 4 bases and J 7 bases, leaving 6 bases between the germline ends. The germline V gene encodes CDR1 KGHSH and CDR2 LQKENI. This CDR3 spans 11 amino acids. The CDR3 nucleotides are TGTGCCAGCTCACAAGAGAATACGCAGTATTTT. It translates to CASSQENTQYF.

Of note for this clonotype: This sequence may be a read error, since a much larger clone differs from it by one base. The final CDR3 position lacks the conserved phenylalanine or tryptophan, pointing to a likely read error. The chain has TRBV6-5 and TRBJ1-1, with TRBD1 matching 7 bases. Germline V lookup: CDR1 MNHEY, CDR2 SVGAGI. V trimming: 5 bases; J trimming: 11 bases; junction bases outside the gene matches: 8. The CDR3 extends over 12 amino acids. The CDR3 spells CASSLDRVQAFC. The CDR3 DNA reads TGTGCCAGCAGTCTCGACAGGGTACAGGCTTTCTGT.

This clonotype was seen repeatedly, ten times or more. The chain carries TRBV29-1 and TRBJ2-5; TRBD1 aligns across 8 bases. The CDR3 runs 14 residues. CDR1 SQVTM and CDR2 ANQGSEA come from the germline V gene. With V trimmed by 4 bases and J by 2 bases, 6 bases remained unmatched. CDR3 DNA sequence: TGCAGCGTTGTACAACAGGGGGGTCAAGAGACCCAGTACTTC. Translating it yields CSVVQQGGQETQYF.

This clonotype showed up many times. Here the CDR3 DNA reads TGTGCCAGCAGCTCCAGTTGGGGGACTGAAGCTTTCTTT. It specifies CASSSSWGTEAFF. J is TRBJ1-1 and V is TRBV11-2; tentative D call: TRBD1 (5 bases). The germline CDR1 and CDR2 sequences are SGHAT and FQNNGV. Trimming took 4 bases from V and 5 from J, leaving 11 bases between them. CDR3 size: 13 residues. The whole variable domain, remainder taken from reference TRBV11-2 and TRBJ1-1, is EAGVAQSPRYKIIEKRQSVAFWCNPISGHATLYWYQQILGQGPKLLIQFQNNGVVDDSQLPKDRFSAERLKGVDSTLKIQPAKLEDSAVYLCASSSSWGTEAFFGQGTRLTVV.

This clonotype was seen repeatedly, ten times or more. The rearrangement links TRBV20-1 to TRBJ2-7; 8 nucleotides agree with TRBD2. Germline CDR1 and CDR2: DFQATT and SNEGSKA (reference sequence). Unmatched junction bases numbered 11, after V lost 5 bases and J lost 5 bases. CDR3 length: 14 residues. The CDR3 nucleotides are TGCAGTGCTGAAAGCGGGGGCGGAGTAAACGAGCAGTACTTC. Translated: CSAESGGGVNEQYF.